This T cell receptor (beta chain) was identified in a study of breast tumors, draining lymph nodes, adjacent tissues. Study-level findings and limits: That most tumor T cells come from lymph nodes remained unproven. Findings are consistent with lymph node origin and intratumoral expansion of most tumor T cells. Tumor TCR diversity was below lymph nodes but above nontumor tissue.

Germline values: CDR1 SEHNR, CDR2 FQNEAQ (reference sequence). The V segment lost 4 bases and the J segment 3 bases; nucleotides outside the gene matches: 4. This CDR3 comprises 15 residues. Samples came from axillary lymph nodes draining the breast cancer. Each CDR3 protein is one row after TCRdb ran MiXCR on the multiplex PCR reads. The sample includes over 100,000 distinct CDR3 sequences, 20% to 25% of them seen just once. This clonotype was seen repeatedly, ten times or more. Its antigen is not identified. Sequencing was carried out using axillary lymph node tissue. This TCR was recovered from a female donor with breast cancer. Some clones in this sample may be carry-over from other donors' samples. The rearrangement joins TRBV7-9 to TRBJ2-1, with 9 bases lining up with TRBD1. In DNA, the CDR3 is TGTGCCAGCAGCTCGGGGACAGGGTTCTACAATGAGCAGTTCTTC. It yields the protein CASSSGTGFYNEQFF.